The 2 T cell receptor beta chains listed next were all sequenced from one sample in a study of T cells in Graves' hyperthyroidism and ophthalmopathy (dated by TCRdb to between 2017 and 2020). The method behind the library was multiplex PCR. Reads for this sample came from an Illumina HiSeq 2000. The TCR beta CDR3 regions were amplified from RNA transcripts. The TCR CDR3 was subjected to a first round of RT-PCR using the HTBI primer set and the Qiagen OneStep RT-PCR kit. TCRdb itself trimmed the public reads at Q25 with fastp, ran MiXCR and retained productive beta chains. Entries that share a CDR3 protein sequence are merged under the most common genes and DNA. Present in this sample are some 360,000 distinct CDR3 sequences, around a sixth of which were seen just once. The biggest ten clones account for less than 20% of the sample. The specimen was blood. These TCRs come from a woman aged 35 to 49 with Graves' ophthalmopathy.

This clonotype appeared many times. The rearrangement uses TRBV2 and TRBJ2-6; 8 positions match TRBD1. The CDR3 spans 14 residues. V shed 10 bases, J shed 2 bases, and the junction held 4 bases outside the gene matches. Germline V gives CDR1 SNHLY, CDR2 FYNNEI. As DNA, the CDR3 is TGTGCCACAGACAGGGGCGCTGGGGCCAACGTCCTGACTTTC. Translated, it gives CATDRGAGANVLTF.

As DNA, the CDR3 is TGTGCCAGCAGGCATCAAAAGACAGGAACTCGCCAAGAGACCCAGTACTTC. Translated: CASRHQKTGTRQETQYF. The chain uses TRBV28 and TRBJ2-5, with D maybe TRBD1 (6 bases). The length of the CDR3 is 17 residues. Germline CDR1 reads MDHEN; CDR2 reads SYDVKM. Trimming removed 6 bases at V and 1 base at J, with 21 bases between.